The 26 T cell receptor beta chains reported below all come from one sample, sequenced in a study of T cell responses to AZD1222 COVID-19 vaccine. Clones were read by immunoSEQ multiplex PCR, and TCRdb kept only the in-frame ones, dropping some. Of 95,000 to 110,000 clones listed, roughly 85% were seen once; the top ten hold 4.8%. Sequenced material: peripheral blood, taken 28 days after the second AZD1222 dose. Every receptor here comes from an adult who received the AZD1222 COVID-19 vaccine.

The chain joins TRBV7-2 to TRBJ1-5, with D perhaps TRBD1 (5 bases). In germline, CDR1 is SGHTA, CDR2 FQGNSA. V lost 7 bases and J lost 7, with 11 bases in between. The CDR3 loop spans 12 amino acids. CDR3 coding DNA: TGTGCCAGCACCGGGGGGGGGCAGCCCCAGCATTTT. This sequence encodes CASTGGGQPQHF.

This chain uses TRBV5-1 with TRBJ1-2; D is possibly TRBD1 (6 bases). V lost 3 bases, J lost 1 base, and 10 bases lay in between. Germline assignment: CDR1 SGHRS and CDR2 YFSETQ. The CDR3 sequence is 14 residues long. CDR3 in amino acids: CASSSGQHNYGYTF. DNA of the CDR3: TGCGCCAGCAGCTCAGGACAGCATAACTATGGCTACACCTTC.

The chain recombines TRBV5-5 with TRBJ1-2, with D unresolved. This CDR3 has 13 residues. CDR1 and CDR2 (germline): SGHKS, YYEKEE (reference sequence). V dropped 5 bases and J dropped 2 bases, with 10 bases sitting between them. The CDR3 loop is CASRPTQNYGYTF. CDR3 nucleotides: TGTGCCAGCAGGCCGACTCAGAACTATGGCTACACCTTC.

Here the CDR3 reads CASLKATYTEAFF. As DNA, the CDR3 is TGTGCCAGTCTCAAGGCGACCTACACTGAAGCTTTCTTT. The chain combines TRBV28 with TRBJ1-1; no firm D call. This CDR3 has 13 amino acids. CDR1 is MDHEN, CDR2 SYDVKM, per germline. V was shortened by 9 bases and J by 3 bases, with 14 bases between the two germline ends.

The table lists this clone with a few counts. CDR3 coding DNA: TGTGCCAGCTCACCACCATCAGCTAACTATGGCTACACCTTC. Its translation: CASSPPSANYGYTF. The J gene is TRBJ1-2, the V gene TRBV18, with D uncertain. The V end was cut by 0 bases, the J end by 0 bases, with 5 bases between. The germline V gene encodes CDR1 KGHSH and CDR2 LQKENI. The CDR3 extends over 14 amino acids. The full variable domain, rest sourced from reference TRBV18 and TRBJ1-2, is NAGVMQNPRHLVRRRGQEARLRCSPMKGHSHVYWYRQLPEEGLKFMVYLQKENIIDESGMPKERFSAEFPKEGPSILRIQQVVRGDSAAYFCASSPPSANYGYTFGSGTRLTVV.

The rearrangement links TRBV12-3 or TRBV12-4 to TRBJ2-3; weak D call: TRBD1 (5 bases). CDR3 length: 12 residues. Trimming shortened V by 5 bases and J by 7 bases, and 10 bases separated the two germline ends. The CDR3 DNA sequence: TGTGCCAGCAGTCCCGACAGATATACGCAGTATTTT. Translating gives CASSPDRYTQYF.

The rearrangement joins TRBV7-2 to TRBJ2-1, with a possible D match to TRBD1 (6 bases). CDR3 size: 14 residues. Trimming took 3 bases from V and 4 from J, leaving 10 bases between them. From germline, CDR1 is SGHTA and CDR2 FQGNSA. The DNA for the CDR3 is TGTGCCAGCAGCTTCCGGGACACATACAATGAGCAGTTCTTC. Translation: CASSFRDTYNEQFF.

The chain carries TRBV18 and TRBJ1-1; D gene unclear. Trimming took 4 bases from V and 7 from J, leaving 7 bases between them. Germline V gives CDR1 KGHSH, CDR2 LQKENI. The CDR3 runs 11 residues. The CDR3 bases are TGTGCCAGCTCACAAGAGCTTGAAGCTTTCTTT. Translating it yields CASSQELEAFF.

The chain combines TRBV27 with TRBJ2-7, with 11 bases fitting TRBD1. The CDR3 consists of 14 residues. V lost 5 bases and J lost 2; bases outside the gene matches: 2. CDR1 is MNHEY and CDR2 is SMNVEV in the germline V gene (reference sequence). CDR3 nucleotide sequence: TGTGCCAGCAGTACGGGACAGGGGGCCTACGAGCAGTACTTC. Protein product: CASSTGQGAYEQYF.

This clone was seen only once. At one of its ends the junction is not consistent with the germline gene, which may arise from a read error. The V gene is TRBV9, the J gene TRBJ1-2, with TRBD1 matching over 10 bases. The CDR3 spans 15 residues. Per the germline V gene, CDR1 is SGDLS and CDR2 is YYNGEE. The CDR3 loop is CASTVGQGENYGYTF. The CDR3 nucleotides are TGTGCCAGCACCGTAGGACAGGGGGAAAACTATGGCTACACCTTC.

The count of this clone is one. The rearrangement joins TRBV10-1 to TRBJ1-5; 7 bases align to TRBD1. CDR1 and CDR2 from the germline V gene are WNHNN and SYGVQD (reference sequence). The ends lost 3 bases at V and 3 bases at J; junction bases unmatched: 8. CDR3 length: 16 residues. CDR3 nucleotides: TGCGCCAGCAGTGACGGTCGACAGGGCAACAATCAGCCCCAGCATTTT. It specifies CASSDGRQGNNQPQHF.

The chain couples TRBV5-1 to TRBJ1-4; 8 nucleotides align to TRBD1. J lost 8 bases, V lost 4 bases, and 10 bases had no gene match. This CDR3 spans 15 amino acids. The germline gives CDR1 SGHRS, CDR2 YFSETQ. Here the CDR3 DNA reads TGCGCCAGCAGCCAGGGACAGGCCATGGGCGAAAAACTGTTTTTT. Translating it yields CASSQGQAMGEKLFF.

The chain employs TRBV19 and TRBJ1-4, with 7 bases matching TRBD1. The length of the CDR3 is 15 residues. The junction had 7 bases not matched to a gene; V was cut back by 5 bases and J by 4 bases. Germline values: CDR1 LNHDA, CDR2 SQIVND (reference sequence). The CDR3 bases are TGTGCCAGTAGTGCCGGGGACAGCGGTAATGAAAAACTGTTTTTT. Amino acid sequence: CASSAGDSGNEKLFF.

The table lists this clone with a count of one. This rearrangement joins TRBV6-5 to TRBJ2-1, with D perhaps assigned TRBD1 or TRBD2 (5 bases each). The germline CDR1 and CDR2 sequences are MNHEY and SVGAGI. With 6 bases removed from V and 9 bases from J, the gap between germline ends came to 21 bases. There are 15 residues in the CDR3. The CDR3 is CASRDLRGRAGEQFF. CDR3 DNA: TGTGCCAGCAGAGATCTTCGGGGCAGGGCCGGTGAGCAGTTCTTC.

This clone came up once. The chain uses TRBV7-2 and TRBJ1-2, with 9 bases identical to TRBD1. The CDR3 is 13 residues long. Germline assignment: CDR1 SGHTA and CDR2 FQGNSA. The trim removed 4 bases at V and 7 bases at J, leaving 4 bases unmatched. Written as DNA, the CDR3 is TGTGCCAGCAGCTACAGGGGGCAGAGTGGCTACACCTTC. Its protein product is CASSYRGQSGYTF.

The chain is built from TRBV5-1 and TRBJ2-3, with D possibly being TRBD1 or TRBD2 (5 bases each). There are 15 residues in the CDR3. The V gene lost 2 bases and the J gene lost 0 bases, with 10 bases spanning the gap. Germline V gene lookup returns CDR1 SGHRS and CDR2 YFSETQ. The CDR3 loop is CASSLPGTSTDTQYF. CDR3 coding DNA: TGCGCCAGCAGCTTACCCGGGACCAGCACAGATACGCAGTATTTT.

V gene TRBV7-2 combines with J gene TRBJ1-1, with no clear D. Germline V gives CDR1 SGHTA, CDR2 FQGNSA. The germline V and J ends were trimmed by 5 bases and 0 bases, with 13 bases remaining between them. The length of the CDR3 is 15 residues. The CDR3, as DNA: TGTGCCAGCAGCCCCAGGTCGGGTTTGAACACTGAAGCTTTCTTT. Translated, it gives CASSPRSGLNTEAFF.

The chain links TRBV3-1 (or the pseudogene TRBV3-2) to TRBJ1-4; the D gene is possibly TRBD1 (6 bases). CDR3 length: 15 amino acids. Germline CDR1 and CDR2: LGHDT and YNNKEL (reference sequence). V was shortened by 4 bases and J by 4 bases, with 13 bases between the two germline ends. The CDR3 region has the DNA TGTGCCAGCAGCCCAAGCCAGGGGCTTAATGAAAAACTGTTTTTT. This codes for CASSPSQGLNEKLFF.

This sequence joins TRBV28 and TRBJ1-5, with no clear D. In germline, CDR1 is MDHEN, CDR2 SYDVKM. This CDR3 spans 17 amino acids. V shed 3 bases and J shed 6 bases, with 21 bases lying between them. CDR3 protein: CASSLSPRFRLGQPQHF. Here the CDR3 DNA reads TGTGCCAGCAGTTTGTCCCCCAGGTTCCGCCTCGGTCAGCCCCAGCATTTT.

This chain joins TRBV6-1 and TRBJ2-2; D remains unclear. This CDR3 is built from 14 residues. V lost 1 base to trimming and J lost 3 bases, with 6 bases between them. From germline, CDR1 is MNHNS and CDR2 SASEGT. DNA for the CDR3: TGTGCCAGCAGTGAAGTGCCGGACACCGGGGAGCTGTTTTTT. Its protein is CASSEVPDTGELFF.

The chain recombines TRBV6-1 with TRBJ1-5, with no clear D. V lost 0 bases to trimming and J lost 4 bases, with 10 bases between them. Germline CDR1 is MNHNS and CDR2 is SASEGT. This CDR3 comprises 15 residues. The CDR3 region is CASSEAVTPNQPQHF. The CDR3 region has the DNA TGTGCCAGCAGTGAAGCGGTAACTCCTAATCAGCCCCAGCATTTT.

V and J are TRBV7-8 and TRBJ2-7, with D tentatively TRBD1 (6 bases). The CDR3 is 15 amino acids. Germline lookup yields CDR1 SGHVS and CDR2 FQNEAQ. V was trimmed by 5 bases and J by 0 bases, leaving 14 bases between them. CDR3 in DNA: TGTGCCAGCAGCCCCAGGGCAGGGGCCTCCTACGAGCAGTACTTC. Translating gives CASSPRAGASYEQYF.

The chain combines TRBV10-3 with TRBJ2-4; D not resolved. V lost 3 bases and J lost 6, with 12 bases in between. Germline V lookup: CDR1 ENHRY, CDR2 SYGVKD. The CDR3 has 14 residues. CDR3: CAISDVQAPNIQYF. In DNA form, the CDR3 reads TGTGCCATCAGTGATGTCCAAGCCCCAAACATTCAGTACTTC.

This clone has only a few counts. The chain couples TRBV5-4 to TRBJ2-3, with 11 bases matching TRBD2. The length of the CDR3 is 17 residues. V lost 1 base to trimming and J lost 7 bases; unmatched junction nucleotides: 11. The germline gives CDR1 SGHNT, CDR2 YYREEE (reference sequence). CDR3 protein: CASSLPSGSGGAYTQYF. The CDR3 DNA is TGTGCCAGCAGCTTGCCCTCGGGTAGCGGGGGGGCTTATACGCAGTATTTT.

The CDR3: CASSLDWGQPQHF. In DNA form, the CDR3 reads TGTGCCAGCAGCTTAGATTGGGGTCAGCCCCAGCATTTT. The chain has TRBV7-9 and TRBJ1-5, with D hard to call. Trimming left V 1 base short and J 6 bases short, with 7 bases between. From germline, CDR1 is SEHNR and CDR2 FQNEAQ (reference sequence). The CDR3 contains 13 residues.

This clone appeared a few times. The chain links TRBV5-1 to TRBJ1-1; D not resolved. CDR1 and CDR2 (germline): SGHRS, YFSETQ. The V and J ends lost 1 base and 1 base respectively, with 14 bases between them. This CDR3 is 16 amino acids long. CDR3 DNA sequence: TGCGCCAGCAGCTTGACAGTTGGAGCGGGGAACACTGAAGCTTTCTTT. Translated, it gives CASSLTVGAGNTEAFF.